This T cell receptor beta chain was captured by sequencing in a study of identical twins (dated by TCRdb to about 2016). Regarding the complete study: To test whether fetal clonotypes persist, this study deep-sequenced TCR alpha and beta repertoires from monozygotic twins, from unrelated adults of various ages, and from cord blood. Replicate twin experiments were performed at different times using different library preparation protocols to rule out contamination. On the study overall, not on this receptor specifically: In monozygotic twins, out-of-frame TCR alpha sharing was systematically underestimated by recombination models, although the models agreed with sharing between unrelated individuals. Because the same donors could not be followed over many years, conclusions were based on cross-sectional statistical analysis. Invariant T cells such as MAIT and iNKT could partly confound zero-insertion analyses, although diverse VJ usage argued against such confounding for most clonotypes. Excess twin sharing in beta out-of-frame sequences was weaker because fewer shared sequences lowered the signal-to-noise ratio. Abundant cord blood beta clonotypes had fewer insertions, young adult naive repertoires showed a similar but weaker trend, and memory repertoires showed no such trend. Compared with coincidental sharing between unrelated individuals, an excess of low generation-probability sequences was observed among out-of-frame TCR alpha sequences shared between twins.

All donors were healthy Caucasians. Three pairs of female monozygotic twins, all aged 18 to 29 years, were included in the twin cohort. Positive isolation kits from Invitrogen were used to isolate the CD4+ and CD8+ T cell populations. This clonotype was recorded at least ten times. It has no known antigen specificity. Qualities for individual bases were not recorded, and no much larger clone is one base off. The germline V gene (reference sequence) provides CDR1 DFQATT and CDR2 SNEGSKA. V lost 2 bases and J lost 1 base; the stretch between them is 12 bases long. The CDR3 has 14 amino acids, counting the end cysteine and phenylalanine. The retained sequence is limited to the CDR3, 42 bases, with the frame set at the first base. The method was 5' RACE. The sequencing machine was an Illumina HiSeq 2000. A universal primer binding site was added through template switching, and the final cDNA carried a unique molecular identifier so that TCR cDNA molecules could be counted accurately. Specific primers in the conserved constant-segment region were used to synthesize first-strand cDNA for the TCR alpha and beta chains. To control for contamination, every cDNA library was double barcoded, receiving both a SMART-Mk sample barcode and Illumina barcodes. TruSeq adapter sequences along with Illumina sample barcodes were introduced in two successive PCR steps. The TCR alpha and beta cDNA libraries were sequenced on the Illumina HiSeq platform using custom primers. For the original study's pipeline: MiGEC was used to process raw reads and extract unique molecular identifiers, and MiXCR was used to find CDR3 positions. For each individual, recombination models were inferred using an EM algorithm with the repgenHMM and IGoR tools. The tcR package in R was used for shared clonotype analysis, with sharing normalized by the product of cloneset sizes. Out-of-frame nonproductive sequences were analyzed to study raw recombination free of thymic and clonal selection effects. TCRdb reprocessed the public reads (quality trimming at Q25 with fastp, clone calling with MiXCR) and kept in-frame beta chains. Rows merge per CDR3 protein into single entries with the most common DNA and genes. These V and J calls are TCRdb output, not the study's own analysis. This sample is represented by about 520,000 distinct CDR3 sequences; roughly a fifth of them were singletons. The top ten clones comprise around 1% of the sample.

This sample was also put to use in a study of T cells expressing NK-cell markers. The second study reports: Three sorted T-cell subsets (CD3+CD56+NKG2C+, CD3+CD56+NKG2C- and CD3+CD56-NKG2C+) from 7 to 9 donors had their TCR beta-chain repertoires profiled. Of the eight sequenced donors, seven were found to be HCMV-seropositive and one was found to be HCMV-seronegative. To restrict sorting to alphabetaTCR-expressing T cells, an anti-gammadeltaTCR antibody was added in several experiments. In more than 5 donors, the dominant CD3+CD56+NKG2C+ clonotypes were found to rank among the top 10 CD8+ clonotypes and to make up about 1.0-8% of CD8+ T cells. Those dominant clonotypes were again the most abundant among CD3+CD56-NKG2C+ cells in a few donors, at roughly 25-60.1%. It remained unclear whether the expanded NKG2C-expressing T cell clones were specific for HCMV antigens. The study sequenced eight donors, all healthy volunteers chosen at random: three men and five women. A commercial ELISA kit detecting HCMV-specific IgG in serum was used to determine HCMV serostatus. MIGEC handled demultiplexing of the reads and grouping by UMI, while MiTCR was used to assemble and quantify clonotypes. To remove erroneous sequences, TCR cDNA sequences were retained only when supported by two or more reads. The tcR package was used for downstream repertoire analysis, with clonotypes matched between fractions based on CDR3 nucleotide sequence plus V segment. VDJmatch was used to annotate antigen specificity against VDJdb, with one amino acid substitution allowed in CDR3.

Material for sequencing was CD4+ T cells sorted from blood. The chain links TRBV20-1 with TRBJ2-7, and perhaps TRBD1 as D gene, on 6 matching bases. This TCR was recovered from a young woman in good health. Read as DNA, the sequence is TGCAGTGCTAGATCAACCGGACAGTCCTACGAGCAGTACTTC. Translated, this is CSARSTGQSYEQYF.